This entry features one TCR beta chain sequence. The antigen is unknown. An end of the junction does not agree with germline; a read error may underlie this. Study-level findings and limits: Tumor memory CD4+ T cell TCR gene usage was found to cluster with blood and lymph node memory CD4+ cells and with lymph node naive CD4+ cells.

This CDR3 spans 14 amino acids. Full-length variable regions came from constant-region reverse primers plus semi-nested Nested Universal Primer A PCR. Via MiXCR, TCRdb re-called the 5' RACE reads, giving one row per CDR3 protein. The data show approximately 31,000 distinct CDR3 sequences, approximately 30% seen once. The origin of this receptor is a female donor with breast cancer. This chain connects TRBV12-3 or TRBV12-4 to TRBJ2-3; 9 bases fit TRBD2. Input material: naive CD4+ T cells sorted from a lymph node. Subset of the sample: naive CD4+ T cells, CD4+CD45RA+CD25-. CDR3 nucleotides: TGTACCAGCAGCCCTAGCGGGAACACAGATACGCAGTATTTT. Translated: CTSSPSGNTDTQYF.